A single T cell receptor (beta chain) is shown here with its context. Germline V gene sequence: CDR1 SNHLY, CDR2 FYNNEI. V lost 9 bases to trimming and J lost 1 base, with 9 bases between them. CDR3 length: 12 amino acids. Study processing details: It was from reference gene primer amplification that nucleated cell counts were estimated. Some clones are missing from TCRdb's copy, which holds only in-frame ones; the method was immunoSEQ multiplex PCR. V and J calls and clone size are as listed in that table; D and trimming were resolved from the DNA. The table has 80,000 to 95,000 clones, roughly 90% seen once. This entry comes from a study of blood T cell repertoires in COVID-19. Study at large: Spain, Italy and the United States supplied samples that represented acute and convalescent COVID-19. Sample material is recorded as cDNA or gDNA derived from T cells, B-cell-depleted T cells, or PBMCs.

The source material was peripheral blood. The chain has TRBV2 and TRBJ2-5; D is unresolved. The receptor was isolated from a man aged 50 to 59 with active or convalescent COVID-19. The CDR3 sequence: CASGELQETQYF. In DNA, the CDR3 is TGTGCCAGTGGTGAACTCCAAGAGACCCAGTACTTC.